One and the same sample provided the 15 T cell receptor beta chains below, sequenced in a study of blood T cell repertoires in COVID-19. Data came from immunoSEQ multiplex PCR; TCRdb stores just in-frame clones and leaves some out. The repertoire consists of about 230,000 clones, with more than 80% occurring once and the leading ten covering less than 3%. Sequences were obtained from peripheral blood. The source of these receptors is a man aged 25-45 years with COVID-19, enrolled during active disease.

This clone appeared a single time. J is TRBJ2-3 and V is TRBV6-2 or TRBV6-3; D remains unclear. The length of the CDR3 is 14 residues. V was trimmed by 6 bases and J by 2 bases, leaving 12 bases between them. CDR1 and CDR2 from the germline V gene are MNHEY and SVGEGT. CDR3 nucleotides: TGTGCCAGCAGCCTCCTGACAATCACAGATACGCAGTATTTT. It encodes CASSLLTITDTQYF.

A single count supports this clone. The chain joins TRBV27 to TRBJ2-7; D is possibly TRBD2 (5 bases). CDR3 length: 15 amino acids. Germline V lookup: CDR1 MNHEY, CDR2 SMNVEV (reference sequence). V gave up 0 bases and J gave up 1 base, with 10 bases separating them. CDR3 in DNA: TGTGCCAGCAGTTTATCAGGGAGCGGATCCTACGAGCAGTACTTC. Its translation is CASSLSGSGSYEQYF.

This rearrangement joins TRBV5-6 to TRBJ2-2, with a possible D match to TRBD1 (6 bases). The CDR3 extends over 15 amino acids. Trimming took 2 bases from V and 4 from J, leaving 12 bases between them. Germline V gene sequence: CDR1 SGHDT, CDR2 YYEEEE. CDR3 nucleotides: TGTGCCAGCAGCTTTGACAGGAAATCCACCGGGGAGCTGTTTTTT. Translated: CASSFDRKSTGELFF.

CDR3 sequence: CASSPGQGALFGGYTF. DNA for the CDR3: TGTGCCAGCAGTCCGGGACAGGGGGCGCTTTTTGGTGGCTACACCTTC. The chain recombines TRBV11-1 with TRBJ1-2; TRBD1 matches at 12 bases. The CDR3 length is 16 residues. CDR1 and CDR2 (germline): SGHAT, FQDESV (reference sequence). The V gene end was trimmed by 6 bases and the J gene end by 7 bases; junction bases not matched to a gene: 12.

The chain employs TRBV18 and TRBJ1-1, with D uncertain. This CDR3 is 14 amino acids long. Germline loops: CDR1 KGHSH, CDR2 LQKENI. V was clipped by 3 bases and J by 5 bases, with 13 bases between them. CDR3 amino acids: CASSPGKGETEAFF. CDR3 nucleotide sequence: TGTGCCAGCTCACCGGGTAAGGGAGAGACTGAAGCTTTCTTT.

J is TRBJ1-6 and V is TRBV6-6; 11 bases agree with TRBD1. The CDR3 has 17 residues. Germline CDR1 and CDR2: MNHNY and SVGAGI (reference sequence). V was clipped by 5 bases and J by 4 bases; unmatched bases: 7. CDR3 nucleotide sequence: TGTGCCAGCAGTCGAGGACAGGGGGCGGTGTATAATTCACCCCTCCACTTT. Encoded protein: CASSRGQGAVYNSPLHF.

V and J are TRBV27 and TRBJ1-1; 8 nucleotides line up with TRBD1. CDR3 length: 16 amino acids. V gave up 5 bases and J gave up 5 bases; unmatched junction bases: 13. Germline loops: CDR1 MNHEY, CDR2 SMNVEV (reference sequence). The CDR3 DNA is TGTGCCAGCAGTCCCCAGAGTCAGGGGGCGATTACTGAAGCTTTCTTT. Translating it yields CASSPQSQGAITEAFF.

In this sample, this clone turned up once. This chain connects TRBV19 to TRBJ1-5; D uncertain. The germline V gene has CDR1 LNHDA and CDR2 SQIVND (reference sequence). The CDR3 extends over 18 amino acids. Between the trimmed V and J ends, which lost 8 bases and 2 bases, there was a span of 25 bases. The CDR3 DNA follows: TGTGCCAGTTTAGAATCGGGATCCGTAGCCGTTCGCAATCAGCCCCAGCATTTT. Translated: CASLESGSVAVRNQPQHF. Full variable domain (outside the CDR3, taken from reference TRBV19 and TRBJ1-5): DGGITQSPKYLFRKEGQNVTLSCEQNLNHDAMYWYRQDPGQGLRLIYYSQIVNDFQKGDIAEGYSVSREKKESFPLTVTSAQKNPTAFYLCASLESGSVAVRNQPQHFGDGTRLSIL.

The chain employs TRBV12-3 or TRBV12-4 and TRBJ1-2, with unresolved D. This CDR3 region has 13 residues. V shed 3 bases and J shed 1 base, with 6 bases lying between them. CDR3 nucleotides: TGTGCCAGCAGTTTTAACAGTAACTATGGCTACACCTTC. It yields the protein CASSFNSNYGYTF.

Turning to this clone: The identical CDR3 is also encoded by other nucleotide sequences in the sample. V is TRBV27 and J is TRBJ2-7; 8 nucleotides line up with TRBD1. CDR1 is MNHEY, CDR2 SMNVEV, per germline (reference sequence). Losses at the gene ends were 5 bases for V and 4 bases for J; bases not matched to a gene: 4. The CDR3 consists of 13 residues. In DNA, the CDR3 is TGTGCCAGCAGTCCCGGGACAGGATACGAGCAGTACTTC. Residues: CASSPGTGYEQYF.

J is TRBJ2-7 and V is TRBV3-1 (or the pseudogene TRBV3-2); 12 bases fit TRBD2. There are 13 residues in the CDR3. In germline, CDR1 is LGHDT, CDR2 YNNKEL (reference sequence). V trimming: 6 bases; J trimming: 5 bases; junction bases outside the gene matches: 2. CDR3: CASSSSGGDEQYF. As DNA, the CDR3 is TGTGCCAGCAGTTCTAGCGGGGGGGACGAGCAGTACTTC.

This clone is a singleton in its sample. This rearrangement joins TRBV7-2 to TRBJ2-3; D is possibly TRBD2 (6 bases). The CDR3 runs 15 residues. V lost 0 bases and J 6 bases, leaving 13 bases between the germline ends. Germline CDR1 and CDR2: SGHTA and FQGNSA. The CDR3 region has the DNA TGTGCCAGCAGCTTAGCGGGGGGTAAGAGGGATACGCAGTATTTT. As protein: CASSLAGGKRDTQYF.

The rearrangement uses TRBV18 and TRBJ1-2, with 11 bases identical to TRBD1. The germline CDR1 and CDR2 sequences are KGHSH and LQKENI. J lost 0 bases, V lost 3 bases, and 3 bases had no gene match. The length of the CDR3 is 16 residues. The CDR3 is CASSPGTGGANYGYTF. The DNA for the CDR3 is TGTGCCAGCTCACCCGGGACAGGGGGGGCTAACTATGGCTACACCTTC.

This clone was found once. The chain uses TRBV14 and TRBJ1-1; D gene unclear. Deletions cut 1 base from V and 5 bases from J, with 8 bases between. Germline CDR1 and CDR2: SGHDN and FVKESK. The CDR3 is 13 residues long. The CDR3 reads CASSQVGGTEAFF. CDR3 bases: TGTGCCAGCAGCCAAGTAGGCGGGACTGAAGCTTTCTTT.

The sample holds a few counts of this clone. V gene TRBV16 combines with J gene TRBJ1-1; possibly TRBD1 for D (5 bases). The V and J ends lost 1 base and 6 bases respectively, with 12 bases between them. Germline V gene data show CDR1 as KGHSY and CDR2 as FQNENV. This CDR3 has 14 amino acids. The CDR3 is CASSQWLVGAEAFF. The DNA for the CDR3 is TGTGCCAGCAGCCAATGGTTAGTAGGGGCTGAAGCTTTCTTT.